The T cell receptor beta chain described here comes from a study of T-cell reconstitution after alpha-beta-depleted transplantation in children. In its sample, this clonotype was seen a few times. The library targeted TCRbeta and was prepared with unique molecular identifiers. One entry per CDR3 protein results from TCRdb running MiXCR on the PCR reads. The data contain roughly 790,000 distinct CDR3 sequences, approximately 15% of them seen just once; the ten biggest clones take up just under 5%. Trimming stripped 0 bases from V and 4 bases from J, with 15 bases between. The CDR3 length is 16 residues. Germline values: CDR1 SGDLS, CDR2 YYNGEE.

This clonotype originated in a male patient aged 10 to 17 who had a stem cell transplant for acute lymphoblastic leukemia, so the T cells may come from the graft donor. The rearrangement uses TRBV9 and TRBJ2-3, with a tentative D call TRBD2 (6 bases). This sample comprised PBMCs, mostly from graft donor cells, obtained 360 days after TCRalphabeta/CD19-depleted stem cell transplant. The CDR3 DNA is TGTGCCAGCAGCGTAGGTCTAGCGTTGGGCCCAGATACGCAGTATTTT. It is translated as CASSVGLALGPDTQYF.